These 21 T cell receptor beta chains were all obtained from the same sample, sequenced in a study of OX40 agonist ivuxolimab in advanced cancers. This table comes from immunoSEQ multiplex PCR, and its TCRdb copy is limited to in-frame clones, with some not included. This sample has tens of thousands of clones; over 75% occur once, and the top ten carry 13% to 15%. Sequencing used CD4+ or CD8+ T cells sorted from blood, obtained in a trial of the OX40 agonist ivuxolimab. The origin of the receptors is an adult with an advanced solid tumor such as melanoma, head and neck, liver or kidney cancer.

This chain links TRBV14 with TRBJ2-3; the match to TRBD1 covers 7 bases. V lost 5 bases to trimming and J lost 7 bases; unmatched junction nucleotides: 6. Germline CDR1 is SGHDN and CDR2 is FVKESK. The CDR3 spans 13 residues. CDR3 in amino acids: CASSSTGAHTQYF. CDR3 nucleotides: TGTGCCAGCAGCTCAACAGGGGCTCATACGCAGTATTTT.

The gene calls are TRBV5-6 and TRBJ2-5; 8 nucleotides align to TRBD1. Germline-derived CDR1 and CDR2 are SGHDT and YYEEEE. The CDR3 runs to 15 residues. V gave up 4 bases and J gave up 5 bases; unmatched junction bases: 10. The CDR3 DNA is TGTGCCAGCAGCCATGACAGGGGCTTTTTGGAGACCCAGTACTTC. It specifies CASSHDRGFLETQYF.

The chain combines TRBV6-6 with TRBJ1-1; D remains unclear. CDR3 length: 15 residues. The V gene lost 0 bases and the J gene lost 0 bases, with 8 bases spanning the gap. CDR1 is MNHNY and CDR2 is SVGAGI in the germline V gene (reference sequence). CDR3 sequence reads: CASSYSTRLNTEAFF. The CDR3 coding sequence is TGTGCCAGCAGTTACTCGACCCGGCTGAACACTGAAGCTTTCTTT.

V is TRBV29-1 and J is TRBJ2-7, with 14 bases matching TRBD2. This CDR3 has 17 residues. V lost 4 bases, J lost 1 base, and 9 bases stayed unmatched. CDR1 and CDR2 from the germline V gene are SQVTM and ANQGSEA. CDR3 DNA sequence: TGCAGCGTTGCCAGCACGACTAGCGGGAGGGCGTCCTACGAGCAGTACTTC. Translating it yields CSVASTTSGRASYEQYF.

This chain uses TRBV10-2 with TRBJ2-1; D unresolved. With 0 bases removed from V and 9 bases from J, the gap between germline ends came to 9 bases. The CDR3 extends over 13 amino acids. The germline CDR1 and CDR2 sequences are WSHSY and SAAADI. CDR3 nucleotides: TGCGCCAGCAGTGAGTCAACCGAGTCTGAGCAGTTCTTC. It is translated as CASSESTESEQFF.

This clone was counted a single time. The chain joins TRBV10-3 to TRBJ2-1; 8 bases agree with TRBD2. Germline V gives CDR1 ENHRY, CDR2 SYGVKD. The CDR3 loop spans 18 amino acids. Trimming removed 2 bases from V and 0 bases from J; junction bases left unmatched: 9. In nucleotides, the CDR3 is TGTGCCATCAGTGAGCACGGGGGGGCTATAAGCTCCTACAATGAGCAGTTCTTC. Its protein is CAISEHGGAISSYNEQFF.

This clone occurred once. V and J are TRBV15 and TRBJ2-7; D remains ambiguous. The ends were cut back, 2 bases at V and 2 bases at J, with 7 bases in the middle. This CDR3 has 13 amino acids. The germline gives CDR1 LNHNV, CDR2 YYDKDF (reference sequence). In DNA form, the CDR3 reads TGTGCCACCAGCAGATCGACCCCCTACGAGCAGTACTTC. Its protein product is CATSRSTPYEQYF.

V is TRBV6-5 and J is TRBJ1-1; 7 bases are a match to TRBD1. The V segment lost 7 bases and the J segment 6 bases; nucleotides outside the gene matches: 11. CDR1 and CDR2 (germline): MNHEY, SVGAGI. CDR3 length: 14 amino acids. CDR3 sequence (DNA): TGTGCCAGCATGCAGGTAGGGGGCAGCGCTGAAGCTTTCTTT. This encodes CASMQVGGSAEAFF.

The chain links TRBV9 to TRBJ2-1; 16 bases fit TRBD2. The CDR3 totals 19 residues. Trimming at V came to 4 bases and at J to 7 bases, leaving 14 bases not matched to a gene. Per the germline V gene, CDR1 is SGDLS and CDR2 is YYNGEE. CDR3 sequence reads: CASSLTGTSGRALGNEQFF. The CDR3 DNA reads as TGTGCCAGCAGCCTAACCGGGACTAGCGGGAGGGCCCTAGGGAATGAGCAGTTCTTC.

The rearrangement joins TRBV5-1 to TRBJ1-1, with a tentative D call TRBD1 (6 bases). The CDR3 length is 15 residues. Germline V gene sequence: CDR1 SGHRS, CDR2 YFSETQ. Trimming left V 4 bases short and J 4 bases short, with 17 bases between. CDR3 sequence: CASSVRDTSATEAFF. In nucleotides, the CDR3 is TGCGCCAGCAGCGTACGGGACACCAGCGCCACTGAAGCTTTCTTT.

This chain links TRBV27 with TRBJ2-7, with 13 bases matching TRBD2. CDR3 length equals 15 residues. Trimming removed 7 bases from V and 4 bases from J; junction bases left unmatched: 7. Per germline, CDR1 MNHEY and CDR2 SMNVEV (reference sequence). The CDR3 DNA sequence: TGTGCCAGCACCTACACGGGACTAGCGGGATACGAGCAGTACTTC. It translates to CASTYTGLAGYEQYF.

In this sample, this clone turned up once. J is TRBJ1-1 and V is TRBV5-1, with D possibly TRBD1 on 5 matching bases. Germline loops: CDR1 SGHRS, CDR2 YFSETQ. The CDR3 length is 14 residues. V was clipped by 0 bases and J by 6 bases, with 12 bases between them. The CDR3, as DNA: TGCGCCAGCAGCTTGGTGAAGGGGTCGTCTGAAGCTTTCTTT. It specifies CASSLVKGSSEAFF.

The chain combines TRBV13 with TRBJ2-7; 9 nucleotides line up with TRBD1. Germline V gene data show CDR1 as PRHDT and CDR2 as FYEKMQ (reference sequence). V shed 5 bases, J shed 5 bases, and the junction held 10 bases outside the gene matches. CDR3 length: 15 residues. The CDR3 DNA reads TGTGCCAGCAGCCTCGGGACAGGGATTTACCACGAGCAGTACTTC. Protein sequence: CASSLGTGIYHEQYF. Based on the CDR3 plus reference TRBV13 and TRBJ2-7, the full variable domain is AAGVIQSPRHLIKEKRETATLKCYPIPRHDTVYWYQQGPGQDPQFLISFYEKMQSDKGSIPDRFSAQQFSDYHSELNMSSLELGDSALYFCASSLGTGIYHEQYFGPGTRLTVT.

The V call is TRBV28, the J call TRBJ2-7; D call uncertain. The CDR3 totals 14 residues. The germline V gene encodes CDR1 MDHEN and CDR2 SYDVKM. V lost 7 bases to trimming and J lost 0 bases, with 13 bases between them. The CDR3 DNA reads TGTGCCAGCAAGGCGACAACGAGCTCCTACGAGCAGTACTTC. Its translation: CASKATTSSYEQYF.

This clone showed up just once. This sequence joins TRBV9 and TRBJ2-1; D is unresolved. The CDR3 consists of 13 residues. The germline V gene encodes CDR1 SGDLS and CDR2 YYNGEE. Trimming shortened V by 3 bases and J by 0 bases, and 4 bases separated the two germline ends. The chain's CDR3 is CASSGSSYNEQFF. The CDR3 nucleotides read TGTGCCAGCAGCGGTAGCTCCTACAATGAGCAGTTCTTC.

The chain has TRBV9 and TRBJ2-3, with D tentatively TRBD2 (6 bases). The germline V gene has CDR1 SGDLS and CDR2 YYNGEE. This CDR3 contains 14 residues. With 0 bases removed from V and 11 bases from J, the gap between germline ends came to 16 bases. The CDR3 region has the DNA TGTGCCAGCAGCGTAGAGGATGGGGGACTCAAGCAGTATTTT. It encodes CASSVEDGGLKQYF.

The chain recombines TRBV28 with TRBJ2-7; no reliable D call. Germline assignment: CDR1 MDHEN and CDR2 SYDVKM. This CDR3 contains 11 residues. V lost 5 bases, J lost 6 bases, and 8 bases lay in between. CDR3 residues: CASSPQSEQYF. In nucleotides, the CDR3 is TGTGCCAGCAGTCCTCAATCCGAGCAGTACTTC. The full variable domain, completed using reference TRBV28 and TRBJ2-7, is DVKVTQSSRYLVKRTGEKVFLECVQDMDHENMFWYRQDPGLGLRLIYFSYDVKMKEKGDIPEGYSVSREKKERFSLILESASTNQTSMYLCASSPQSEQYFGPGTRLTVT.

V is TRBV30 and J is TRBJ2-7; 7 bases are shared with TRBD1. The CDR3 has 14 amino acids. J lost 1 base, V lost 8 bases, and 11 bases had no gene match. The germline gives CDR1 GTSNPN, CDR2 SVGIG (reference sequence). The CDR3 protein is CAGTNYRGSYEQYF. In DNA form, the CDR3 reads TGTGCCGGGACCAACTACAGGGGTTCCTACGAGCAGTACTTC.

The chain has TRBV6-1 and TRBJ1-5; D is uncertain. Germline V CDR1 and CDR2: MNHNS, SASEGT. Trimming removed 8 bases from V and 10 bases from J, with 12 bases in between. This CDR3 contains 11 residues. The CDR3 here is CASAGLEPQHF. In nucleotides, the CDR3 is TGTGCCAGCGCCGGGTTAGAACCCCAGCATTTT.

The rearrangement joins TRBV30 to TRBJ1-2; no firm D call. This CDR3 contains 13 residues. Germline V gene lookup returns CDR1 GTSNPN and CDR2 SVGIG (reference sequence). Trimming took off 0 bases at V and 2 bases at J, with 7 bases between the two ends. CDR3 coding DNA: TGTGCCTGGAGTGTATCGACAAACTATGGCTACACCTTC. Protein: CAWSVSTNYGYTF. The variable domain in full, completed from reference TRBV30 and TRBJ1-2, reads SQTIHQWPATLVQPVGSPLSLECTVEGTSNPNLYWYRQAAGRGLQLLFYSVGIGQISSEVPQNLSASRPQDRQFILSSKKLLLSDSGFYLCAWSVSTNYGYTFGSGTRLTVV.

The genes are TRBV7-9 and TRBJ1-1; maybe TRBD1 (6 bases). V gave up 4 bases and J gave up 0 bases, with 24 bases separating them. This CDR3 is 19 amino acids long. CDR1 and CDR2 from the germline V gene are SEHNR and FQNEAQ (reference sequence). The DNA for the CDR3 is TGTGCCAGCAGCTCAAAGAACCCCACAGGGCCCGAGATGAACACTGAAGCTTTCTTT. It is translated as CASSSKNPTGPEMNTEAFF.